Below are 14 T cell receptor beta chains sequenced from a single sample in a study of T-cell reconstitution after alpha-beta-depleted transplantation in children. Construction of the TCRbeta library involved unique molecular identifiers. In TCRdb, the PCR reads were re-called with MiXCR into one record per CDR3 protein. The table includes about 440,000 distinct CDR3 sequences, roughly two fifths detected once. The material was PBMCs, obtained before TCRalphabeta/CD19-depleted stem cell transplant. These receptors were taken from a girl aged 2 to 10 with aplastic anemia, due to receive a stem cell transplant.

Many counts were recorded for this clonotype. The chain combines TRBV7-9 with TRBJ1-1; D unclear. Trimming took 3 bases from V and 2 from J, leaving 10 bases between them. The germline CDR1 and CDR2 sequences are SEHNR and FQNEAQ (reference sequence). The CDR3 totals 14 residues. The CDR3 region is CASSLKSSNTEAFF. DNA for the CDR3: TGTGCCAGCAGCTTGAAGTCCTCCAACACTGAAGCTTTCTTT.

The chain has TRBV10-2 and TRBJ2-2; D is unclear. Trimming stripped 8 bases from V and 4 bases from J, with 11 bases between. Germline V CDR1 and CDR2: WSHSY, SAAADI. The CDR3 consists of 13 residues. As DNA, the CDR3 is TGCGCCAGCTCGTCCTTGTCCACCGGGGAGCTGTTTTTT. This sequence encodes CASSSLSTGELFF.

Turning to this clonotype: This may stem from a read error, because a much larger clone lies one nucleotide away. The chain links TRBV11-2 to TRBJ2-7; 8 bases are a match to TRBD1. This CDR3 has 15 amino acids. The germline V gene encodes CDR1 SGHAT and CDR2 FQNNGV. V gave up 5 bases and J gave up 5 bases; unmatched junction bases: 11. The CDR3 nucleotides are TGTGCCAGCAGCCGGGGCAGGGGGCATTACGACGAGCAGTACTTC. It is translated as CASSRGRGHYDEQYF.

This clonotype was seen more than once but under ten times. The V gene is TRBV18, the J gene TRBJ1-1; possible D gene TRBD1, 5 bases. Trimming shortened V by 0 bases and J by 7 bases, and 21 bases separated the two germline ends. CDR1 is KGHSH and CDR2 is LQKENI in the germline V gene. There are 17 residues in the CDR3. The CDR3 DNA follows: TGTGCCAGCTCACCACCGGGGACGTCCGGCCGTGGTAGTGAAGCTTTCTTT. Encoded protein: CASSPPGTSGRGSEAFF. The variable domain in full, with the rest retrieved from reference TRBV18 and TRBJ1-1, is NAGVMQNPRHLVRRRGQEARLRCSPMKGHSHVYWYRQLPEEGLKFMVYLQKENIIDESGMPKERFSAEFPKEGPSILRIQQVVRGDSAAYFCASSPPGTSGRGSEAFFGQGTRLTVV.

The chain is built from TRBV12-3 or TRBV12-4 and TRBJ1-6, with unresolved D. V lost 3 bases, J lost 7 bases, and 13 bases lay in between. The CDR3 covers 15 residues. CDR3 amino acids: CASSLENSGNSPLHF. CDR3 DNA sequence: TGTGCCAGCAGTTTGGAGAATTCGGGAAATTCACCCCTCCACTTT.

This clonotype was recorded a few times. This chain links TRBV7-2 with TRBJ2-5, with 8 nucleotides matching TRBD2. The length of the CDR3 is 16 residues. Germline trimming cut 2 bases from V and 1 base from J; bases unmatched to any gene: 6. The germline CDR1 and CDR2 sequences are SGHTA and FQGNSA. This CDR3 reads CASSLFGGLAQETQYF. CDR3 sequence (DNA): TGTGCCAGCAGCTTATTTGGAGGACTAGCCCAAGAGACCCAGTACTTC.

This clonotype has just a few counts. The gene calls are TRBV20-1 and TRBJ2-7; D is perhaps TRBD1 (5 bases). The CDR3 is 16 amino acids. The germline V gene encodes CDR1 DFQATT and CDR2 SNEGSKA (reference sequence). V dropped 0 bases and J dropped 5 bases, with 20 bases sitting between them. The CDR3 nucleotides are TGCAGTGCTAGAGATCTAGTTGGGGCCGGGCCTGACGAGCAGTACTTC. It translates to CSARDLVGAGPDEQYF.

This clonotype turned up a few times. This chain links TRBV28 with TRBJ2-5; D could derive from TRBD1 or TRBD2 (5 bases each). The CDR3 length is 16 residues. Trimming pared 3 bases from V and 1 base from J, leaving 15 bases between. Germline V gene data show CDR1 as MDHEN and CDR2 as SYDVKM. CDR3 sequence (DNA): TGTGCCAGCAGTTTCTCTCCGGGACGCCGCCAAGAGACCCAGTACTTC. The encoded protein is CASSFSPGRRQETQYF.

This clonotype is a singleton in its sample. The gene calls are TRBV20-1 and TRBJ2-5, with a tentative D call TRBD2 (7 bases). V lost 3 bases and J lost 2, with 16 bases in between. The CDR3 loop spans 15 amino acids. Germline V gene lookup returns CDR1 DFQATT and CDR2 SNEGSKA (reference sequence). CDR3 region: CSARNPGEGQETQYF. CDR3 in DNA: TGCAGTGCTAGGAATCCAGGGGAGGGACAAGAGACCCAGTACTTC.

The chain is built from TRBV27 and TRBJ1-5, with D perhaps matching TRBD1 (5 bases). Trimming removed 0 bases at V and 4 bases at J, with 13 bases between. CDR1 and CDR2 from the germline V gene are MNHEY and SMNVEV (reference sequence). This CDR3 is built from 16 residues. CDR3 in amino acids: CASSLSRAGSNQPQHF. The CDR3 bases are TGTGCCAGCAGTTTATCTCGGGCAGGGAGTAATCAGCCCCAGCATTTT.

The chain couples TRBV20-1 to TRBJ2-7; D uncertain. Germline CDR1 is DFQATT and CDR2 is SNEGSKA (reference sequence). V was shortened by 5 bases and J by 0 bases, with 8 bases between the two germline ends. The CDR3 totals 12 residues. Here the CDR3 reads CSAWTSSYEQYF. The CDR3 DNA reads TGCAGTGCTTGGACGTCCTCCTACGAGCAGTACTTC.

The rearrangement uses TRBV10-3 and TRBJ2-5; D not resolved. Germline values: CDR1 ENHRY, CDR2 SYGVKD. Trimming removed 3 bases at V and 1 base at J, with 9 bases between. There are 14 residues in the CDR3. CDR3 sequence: CAISDDGPQETQYF. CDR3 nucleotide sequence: TGTGCCATCAGTGACGACGGACCCCAAGAGACCCAGTACTTC.

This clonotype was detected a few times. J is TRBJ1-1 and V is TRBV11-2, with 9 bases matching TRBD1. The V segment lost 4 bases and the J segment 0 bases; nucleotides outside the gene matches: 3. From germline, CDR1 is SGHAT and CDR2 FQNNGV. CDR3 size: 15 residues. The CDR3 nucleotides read TGTGCCAGCAGCTCGGGGACAGGGCTGAACACTGAAGCTTTCTTT. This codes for CASSSGTGLNTEAFF.

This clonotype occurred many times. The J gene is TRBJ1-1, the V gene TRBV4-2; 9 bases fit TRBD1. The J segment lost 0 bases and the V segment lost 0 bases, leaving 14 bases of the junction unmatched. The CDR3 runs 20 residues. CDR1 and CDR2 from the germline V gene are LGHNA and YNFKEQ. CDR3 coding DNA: TGTGCCAGCAGCCAAGATGTCACAGGGGGCGCGGGTTGGGTGAACACTGAAGCTTTCTTT. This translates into CASSQDVTGGAGWVNTEAFF.